This T cell receptor (beta chain) emerged from a study of blood T cell repertoires in COVID-19. Overall study context: COVID-19 samples collected from the United States, Italy and Spain covered acute and convalescent phases.

Authors' methods: How many nucleated cells were present was estimated from reference gene primer amplification. TCRdb's table, derived via immunoSEQ multiplex PCR, lists solely in-frame clones and lacks some. Clone size and V and J calls were adopted from that table, with D and trimming inferred from the DNA. The sample records around 46,000 clones, roughly nine tenths being singletons. From germline, CDR1 is SGDLS and CDR2 YYNGEE. This CDR3 is 16 amino acids long. V lost 4 bases and J 0 bases, leaving 11 bases between the germline ends. Sequenced input: peripheral blood. The receptor comes from a man in his forties or fifties with active COVID-19. The chain carries TRBV9 and TRBJ1-6; D not certain. The CDR3 nucleotides read TGTGCCAGCAGCCTGGGGAGTTCCTCCTATAATTCACCCCTCCACTTT. Protein product: CASSLGSSSYNSPLHF.